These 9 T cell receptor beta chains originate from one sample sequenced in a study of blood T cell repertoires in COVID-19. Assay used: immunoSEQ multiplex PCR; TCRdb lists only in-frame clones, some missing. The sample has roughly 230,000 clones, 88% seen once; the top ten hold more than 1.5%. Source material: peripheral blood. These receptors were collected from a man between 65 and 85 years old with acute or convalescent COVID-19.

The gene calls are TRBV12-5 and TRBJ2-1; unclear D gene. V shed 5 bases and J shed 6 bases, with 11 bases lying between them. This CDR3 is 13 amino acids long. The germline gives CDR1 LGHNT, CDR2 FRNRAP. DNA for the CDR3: TGTGCTAGTGGTCGCACCTTAGTCAATGAGCAGTTCTTC. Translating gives CASGRTLVNEQFF. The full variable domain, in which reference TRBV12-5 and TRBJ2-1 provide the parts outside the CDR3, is DARVTQTPRHKVTEMGQEVTMRCQPILGHNTVFWYRQTMMQGLELLAYFRNRAPLDDSGMPKDRFSAEMPDATLATLKIQPSEPRDSAVYFCASGRTLVNEQFFGPGTRLTVL.

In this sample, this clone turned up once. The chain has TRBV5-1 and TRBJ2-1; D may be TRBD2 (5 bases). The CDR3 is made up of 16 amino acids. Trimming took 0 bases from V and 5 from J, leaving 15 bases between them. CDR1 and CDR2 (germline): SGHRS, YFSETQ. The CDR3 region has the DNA TGCGCCAGCAGCTTGGAGGGTGGGGAGACCAACAATGAGCAGTTCTTC. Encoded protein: CASSLEGGETNNEQFF.

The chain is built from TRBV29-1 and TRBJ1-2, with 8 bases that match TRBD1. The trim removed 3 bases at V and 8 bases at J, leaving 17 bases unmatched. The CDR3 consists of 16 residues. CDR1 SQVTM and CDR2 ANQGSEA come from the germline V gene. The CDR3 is CSVDGGQAFPLGGYTF. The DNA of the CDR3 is TGCAGCGTTGACGGGGGACAGGCCTTCCCCTTGGGGGGCTACACCTTC.

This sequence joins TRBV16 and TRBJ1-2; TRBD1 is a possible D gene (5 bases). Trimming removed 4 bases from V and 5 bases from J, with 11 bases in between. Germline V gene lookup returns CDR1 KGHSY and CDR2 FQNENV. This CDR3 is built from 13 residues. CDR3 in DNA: TGTGCCAGCAGCCCATACCGGACATATGGCTACACCTTC. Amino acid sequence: CASSPYRTYGYTF.

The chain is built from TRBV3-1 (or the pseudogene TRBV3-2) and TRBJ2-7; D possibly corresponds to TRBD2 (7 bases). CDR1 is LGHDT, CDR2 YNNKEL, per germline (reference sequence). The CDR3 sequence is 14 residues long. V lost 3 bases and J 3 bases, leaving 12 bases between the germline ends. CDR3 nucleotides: TGTGCCAGCAGCCAGGGAGGGGGGGACTACGAGCAGTACTTC. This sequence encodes CASSQGGGDYEQYF.

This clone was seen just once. The CDR3 DNA reads as TGTGCCAGCAGCCAAGGTATAGCGGGAGGGTCATTCCCCTACGAGCAGTACTTC. Translation gives CASSQGIAGGSFPYEQYF. V is TRBV3-1 (or the pseudogene TRBV3-2) and J is TRBJ2-7; 11 positions match TRBD2. The CDR3 runs 18 residues. The germline V gene has CDR1 LGHDT and CDR2 YNNKEL (reference sequence). The junction had 10 bases not matched to a gene; V was cut back by 1 base and J by 2 bases.

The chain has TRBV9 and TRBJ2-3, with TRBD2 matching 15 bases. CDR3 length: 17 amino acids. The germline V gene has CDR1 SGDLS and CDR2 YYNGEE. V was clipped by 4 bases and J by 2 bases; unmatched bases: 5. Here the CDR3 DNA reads TGTGCCAGCAGCCCCGGACTAGCGGGAGGGTTCACAGATACGCAGTATTTT. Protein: CASSPGLAGGFTDTQYF. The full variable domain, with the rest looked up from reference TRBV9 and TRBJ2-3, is DSGVTQTPKHLITATGQRVTLRCSPRSGDLSVYWYQQSLDQGLQFLIQYYNGEERAKGNILERFSAQQFPDLHSELNLSSLELGDSALYFCASSPGLAGGFTDTQYFGPGTRLTVL.

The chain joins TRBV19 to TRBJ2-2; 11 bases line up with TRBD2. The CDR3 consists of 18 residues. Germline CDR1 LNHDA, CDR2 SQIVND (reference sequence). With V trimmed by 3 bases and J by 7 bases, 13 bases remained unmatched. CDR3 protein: CASSISNRLAGRGGELFF. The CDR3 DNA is TGTGCCAGTAGTATCTCAAATCGACTAGCGGGACGGGGCGGGGAGCTGTTTTTT.

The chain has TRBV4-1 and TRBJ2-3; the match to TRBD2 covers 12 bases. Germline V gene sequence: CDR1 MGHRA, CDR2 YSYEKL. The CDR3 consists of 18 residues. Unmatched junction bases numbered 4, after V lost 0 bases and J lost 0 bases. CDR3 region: CASSQDPGTSGSTDTQYF. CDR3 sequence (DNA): TGCGCCAGCAGCCAAGATCCTGGGACTAGCGGGAGCACAGATACGCAGTATTTT.